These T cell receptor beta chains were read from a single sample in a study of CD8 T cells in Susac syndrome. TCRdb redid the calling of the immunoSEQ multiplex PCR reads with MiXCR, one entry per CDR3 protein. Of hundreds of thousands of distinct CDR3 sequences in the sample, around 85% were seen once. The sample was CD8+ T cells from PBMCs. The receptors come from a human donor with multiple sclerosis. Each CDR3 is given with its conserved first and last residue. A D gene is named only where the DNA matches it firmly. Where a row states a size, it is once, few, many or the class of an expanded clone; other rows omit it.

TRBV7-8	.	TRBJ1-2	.	CASSLGSGYYGYTF	TGTGCCAGCAGCTTAGGTAGCGGGTACTATGGCTACACCTTC
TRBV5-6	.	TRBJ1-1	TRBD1	CASSSPQGIERDTEAFF	TGTGCCAGCAGCTCGCCACAGGGGATTGAGCGAGACACTGAAGCTTTCTTT
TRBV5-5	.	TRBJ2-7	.	CASSWSQGYEQYF	TGTGCCAGCAGCTGGAGTCAGGGTTACGAGCAGTACTTC
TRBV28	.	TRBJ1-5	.	CASSYIEEGKKPQHF	TGTGCCAGCAGTTACATCGAGGAGGGAAAGAAACCCCAGCATTTT
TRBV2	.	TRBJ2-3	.	CASSAGQLSTDTQYF	TGTGCCAGCAGTGCAGGACAGCTTAGCACAGATACGCAGTATTTT
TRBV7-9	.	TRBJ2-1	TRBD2	CASSPRSGLVTWSYNEQFF	TGTGCCAGCAGCCCTAGATCGGGACTAGTAACGTGGTCCTACAATGAGCAGTTCTTC
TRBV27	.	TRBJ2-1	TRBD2	CASRAPSGGYNEQFF	TGTGCCAGCAGAGCTCCTAGCGGGGGGTACAATGAGCAGTTCTTC
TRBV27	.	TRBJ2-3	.	CASSSRFIDRLSTDTQYF	TGTGCCAGCAGTTCCAGATTTATCGACCGGCTCAGCACAGATACGCAGTATTTT
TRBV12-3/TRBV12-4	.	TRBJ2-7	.	CASSFQLEGKPSYEQYF	TGTGCCAGCAGTTTCCAATTAGAGGGGAAACCCTCCTACGAGCAGTACTTC
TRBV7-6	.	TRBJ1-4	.	CASSLRLGGGEKLFF	TGTGCCAGCAGCCTGAGACTAGGAGGTGGAGAAAAACTGTTTTTT
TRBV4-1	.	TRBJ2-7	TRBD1	CASSQDPGQDEQYF	TGCGCCAGCAGCCAAGATCCCGGACAGGATGAGCAGTACTTC
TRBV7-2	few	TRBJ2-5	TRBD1	CASSPYVGTGWTQYF	TGTGCCAGCAGTCCATATGTCGGGACAGGGTGGACCCAGTACTTC
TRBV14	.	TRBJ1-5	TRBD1	CASSQAGTGEEPQHF	TGTGCCAGCAGCCAAGCCGGGACAGGGGAGGAGCCCCAGCATTTT
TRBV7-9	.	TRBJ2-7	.	CASSLGGGSLPSYEQYF	TGTGCCAGCAGCTTAGGCGGTGGGAGCCTTCCCTCCTACGAGCAGTACTTC
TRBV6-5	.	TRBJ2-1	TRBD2	CASSYGLAGFHNEQFF	TGTGCCAGCAGTTACGGGCTAGCGGGGTTCCACAATGAGCAGTTCTTC
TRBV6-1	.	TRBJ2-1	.	CASSELAGGNEQFF	TGTGCCAGCAGTGAACTAGCAGGGGGGAATGAGCAGTTCTTC
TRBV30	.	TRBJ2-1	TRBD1	CAWSVGTGNYEQFF	TGTGCCTGGAGTGTGGGGACAGGTAACTATGAGCAGTTCTTC
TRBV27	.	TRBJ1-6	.	CASSLDPGVNSPLHF	TGTGCCAGCAGTTTAGACCCCGGGGTTAATTCACCCCTCCACTTT
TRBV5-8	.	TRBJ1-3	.	CASSSGTISGNTIYF	TGTGCCAGCAGTTCCGGGACCATTTCTGGAAACACCATATATTTT
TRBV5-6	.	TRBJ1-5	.	CASSLDRTQSQHF	TGTGCCAGCAGCTTGGACAGGACGCAGTCCCAGCATTTT
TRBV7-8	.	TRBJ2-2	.	CASSFILGQISFDGELFF	TGTGCCAGCAGCTTTATTCTTGGACAGATCTCCTTTGACGGGGAGCTGTTTTTT
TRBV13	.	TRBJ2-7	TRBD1	CASSRGPGTGVTYEQYF	TGTGCCAGCAGCAGAGGCCCCGGGACAGGCGTAACCTACGAGCAGTACTTC
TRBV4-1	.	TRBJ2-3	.	CASSHEQRGASTDTQYF	TGCGCCAGCAGCCATGAACAGAGGGGAGCTAGCACAGATACGCAGTATTTT
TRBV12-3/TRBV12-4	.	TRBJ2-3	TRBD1	CASSSGTGYTDTQYF	TGTGCCAGCAGTTCAGGGACAGGGTACACAGATACGCAGTATTTT